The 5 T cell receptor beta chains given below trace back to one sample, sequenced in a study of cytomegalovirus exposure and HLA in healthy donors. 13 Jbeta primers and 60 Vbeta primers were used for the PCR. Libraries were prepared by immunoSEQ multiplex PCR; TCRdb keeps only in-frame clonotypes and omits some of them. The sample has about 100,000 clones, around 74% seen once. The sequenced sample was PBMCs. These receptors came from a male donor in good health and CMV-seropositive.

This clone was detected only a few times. The CDR3 DNA reads TGTGCCAGCAGCCCGTCCCGGATAGCGTTCAGCACAGATACGCAGTATTTT. As protein: CASSPSRIAFSTDTQYF. This chain connects TRBV9 to TRBJ2-3, with a weak D call TRBD2 (5 bases). The CDR3 has 17 residues. V was cut by 4 bases and J by 0 bases, with 18 bases left in between. Germline assignment: CDR1 SGDLS and CDR2 YYNGEE. Supplemented by reference TRBV9 and TRBJ2-3, the full variable domain reads DSGVTQTPKHLITATGQRVTLRCSPRSGDLSVYWYQQSLDQGLQFLIQYYNGEERAKGNILERFSAQQFPDLHSELNLSSLELGDSALYFCASSPSRIAFSTDTQYFGPGTRLTVL.

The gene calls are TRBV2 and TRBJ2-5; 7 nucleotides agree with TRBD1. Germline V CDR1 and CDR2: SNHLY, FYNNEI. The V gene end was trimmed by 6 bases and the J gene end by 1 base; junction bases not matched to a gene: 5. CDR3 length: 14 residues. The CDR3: CASRETGIQETQYF. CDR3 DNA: TGTGCCAGCAGAGAGACAGGGATCCAAGAGACCCAGTACTTC.

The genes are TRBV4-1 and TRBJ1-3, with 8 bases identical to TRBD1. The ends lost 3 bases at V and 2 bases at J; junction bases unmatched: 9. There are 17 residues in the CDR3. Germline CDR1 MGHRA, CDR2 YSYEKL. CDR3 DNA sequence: TGCGCCAGCAGCCACGCACGACAGGGGAAGGCTGGAAACACCATATATTTT. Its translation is CASSHARQGKAGNTIYF.

Written as DNA, the CDR3 is TGTGCCAGCAGCTTACGGACGGGGGTGCGGGAGACCCAGTACTTC. The encoded protein is CASSLRTGVRETQYF. The chain has TRBV7-6 and TRBJ2-5; tentative D call: TRBD2 (6 bases). Trimming left V 2 bases short and J 5 bases short, with 15 bases between. From germline, CDR1 is SGHVS and CDR2 FNYEAQ. There are 15 residues in the CDR3.

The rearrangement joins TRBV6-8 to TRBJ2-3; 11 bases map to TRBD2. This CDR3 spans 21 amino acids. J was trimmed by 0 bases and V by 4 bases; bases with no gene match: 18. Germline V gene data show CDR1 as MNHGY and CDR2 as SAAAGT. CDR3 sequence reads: CASSWGGPGQLAGDSTDTQYF. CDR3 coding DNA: TGTGCCAGCAGTTGGGGGGGTCCGGGACAACTAGCGGGGGATAGCACAGATACGCAGTATTTT.